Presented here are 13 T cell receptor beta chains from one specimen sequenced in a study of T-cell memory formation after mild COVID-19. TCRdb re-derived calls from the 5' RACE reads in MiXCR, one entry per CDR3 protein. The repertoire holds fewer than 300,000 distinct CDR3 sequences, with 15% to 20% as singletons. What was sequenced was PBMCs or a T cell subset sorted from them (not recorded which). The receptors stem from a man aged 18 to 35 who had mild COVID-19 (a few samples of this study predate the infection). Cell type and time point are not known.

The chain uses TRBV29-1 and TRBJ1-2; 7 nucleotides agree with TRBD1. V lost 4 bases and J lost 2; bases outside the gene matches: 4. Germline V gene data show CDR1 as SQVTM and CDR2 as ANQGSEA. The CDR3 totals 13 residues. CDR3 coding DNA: TGCAGCGTTGTACGGGACAGAAACTATGGCTACACCTTC. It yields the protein CSVVRDRNYGYTF.

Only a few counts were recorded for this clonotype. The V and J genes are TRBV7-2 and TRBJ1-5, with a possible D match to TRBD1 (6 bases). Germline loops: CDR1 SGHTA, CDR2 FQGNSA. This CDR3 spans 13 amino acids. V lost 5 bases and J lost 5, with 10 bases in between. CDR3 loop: CASSGGRDQPQHF. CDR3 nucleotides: TGTGCCAGCAGCGGGGGCAGGGATCAGCCCCAGCATTTT.

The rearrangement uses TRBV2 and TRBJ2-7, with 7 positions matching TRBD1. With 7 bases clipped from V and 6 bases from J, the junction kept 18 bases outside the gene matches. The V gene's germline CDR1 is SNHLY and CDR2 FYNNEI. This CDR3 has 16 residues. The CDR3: CASTYRPGQLMAEQYF. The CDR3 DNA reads TGTGCCAGCACCTACCGCCCGGGACAGTTAATGGCCGAGCAGTACTTC.

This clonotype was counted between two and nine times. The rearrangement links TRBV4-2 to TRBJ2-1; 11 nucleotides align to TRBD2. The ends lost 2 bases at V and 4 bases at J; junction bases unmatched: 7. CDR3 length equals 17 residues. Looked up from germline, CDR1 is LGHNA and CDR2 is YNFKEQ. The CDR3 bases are TGTGCCAGCAGCCAACCTGGCCTAGCGGGGGGATACAATGAGCAGTTCTTC. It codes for CASSQPGLAGGYNEQFF.

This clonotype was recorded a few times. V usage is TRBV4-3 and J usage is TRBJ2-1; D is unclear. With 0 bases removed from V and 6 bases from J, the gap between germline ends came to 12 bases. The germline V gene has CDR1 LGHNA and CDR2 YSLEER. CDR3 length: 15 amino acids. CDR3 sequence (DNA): TGCGCCAGCAGCCAAGAAGGGCACTCGGGCAATGAGCAGTTCTTC. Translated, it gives CASSQEGHSGNEQFF.

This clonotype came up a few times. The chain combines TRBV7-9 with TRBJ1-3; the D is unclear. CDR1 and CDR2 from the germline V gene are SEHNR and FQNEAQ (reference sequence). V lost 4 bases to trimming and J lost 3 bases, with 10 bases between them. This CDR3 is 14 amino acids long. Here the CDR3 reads CASSYLGNGNTIYF. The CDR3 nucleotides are TGTGCCAGCAGCTACCTCGGCAATGGAAACACCATATATTTT.

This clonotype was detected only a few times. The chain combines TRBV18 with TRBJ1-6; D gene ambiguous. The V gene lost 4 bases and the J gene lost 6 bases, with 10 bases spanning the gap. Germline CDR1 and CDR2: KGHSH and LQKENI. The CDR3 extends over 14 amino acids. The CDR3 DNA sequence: TGTGCCAGCTCACTTCTCCATACTAATTCACCCCTCCACTTT. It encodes CASSLLHTNSPLHF.

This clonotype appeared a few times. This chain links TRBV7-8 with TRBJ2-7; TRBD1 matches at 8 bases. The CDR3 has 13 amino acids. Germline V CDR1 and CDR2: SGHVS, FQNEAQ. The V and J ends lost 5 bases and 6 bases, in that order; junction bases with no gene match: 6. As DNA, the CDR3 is TGTGCCAGCAGCCCGGACAGGGCCGCCGAGCAGTACGTC. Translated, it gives CASSPDRAAEQYV.

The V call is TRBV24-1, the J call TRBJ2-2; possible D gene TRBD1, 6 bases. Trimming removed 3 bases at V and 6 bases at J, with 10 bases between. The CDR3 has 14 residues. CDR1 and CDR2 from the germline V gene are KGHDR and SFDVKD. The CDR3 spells CATSDEQGPGELFF. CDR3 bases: TGTGCCACCAGTGATGAACAGGGACCCGGGGAGCTGTTTTTT.

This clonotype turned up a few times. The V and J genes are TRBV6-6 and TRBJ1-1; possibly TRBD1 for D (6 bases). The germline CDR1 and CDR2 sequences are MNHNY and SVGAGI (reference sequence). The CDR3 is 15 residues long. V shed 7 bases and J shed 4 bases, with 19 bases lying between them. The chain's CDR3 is CASTHHEGGRTEAFF. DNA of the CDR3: TGTGCCAGCACCCACCACGAGGGGGGACGCACTGAAGCTTTCTTT.

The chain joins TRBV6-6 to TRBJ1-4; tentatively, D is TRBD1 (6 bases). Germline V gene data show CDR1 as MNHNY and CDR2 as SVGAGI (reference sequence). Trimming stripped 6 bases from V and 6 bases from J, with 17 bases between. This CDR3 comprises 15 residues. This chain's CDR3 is CASRGNRAEYEKLFF. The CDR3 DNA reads TGTGCCAGCAGGGGTAACAGGGCCGAGTATGAAAAACTGTTTTTT.

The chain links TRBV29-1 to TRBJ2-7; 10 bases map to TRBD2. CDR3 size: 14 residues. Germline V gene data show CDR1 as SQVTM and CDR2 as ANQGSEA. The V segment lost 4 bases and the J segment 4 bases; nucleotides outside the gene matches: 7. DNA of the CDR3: TGCAGCGTTGTATCAAGCGGGGGGGTATACGAGCAGTACTTC. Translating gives CSVVSSGGVYEQYF.

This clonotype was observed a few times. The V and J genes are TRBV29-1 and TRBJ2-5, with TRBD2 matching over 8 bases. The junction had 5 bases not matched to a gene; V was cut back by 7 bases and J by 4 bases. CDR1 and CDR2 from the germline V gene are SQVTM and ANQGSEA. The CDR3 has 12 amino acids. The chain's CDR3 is CSGRTSRETQYF. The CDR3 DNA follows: TGCAGCGGTAGGACTAGCAGAGAGACCCAGTACTTC.